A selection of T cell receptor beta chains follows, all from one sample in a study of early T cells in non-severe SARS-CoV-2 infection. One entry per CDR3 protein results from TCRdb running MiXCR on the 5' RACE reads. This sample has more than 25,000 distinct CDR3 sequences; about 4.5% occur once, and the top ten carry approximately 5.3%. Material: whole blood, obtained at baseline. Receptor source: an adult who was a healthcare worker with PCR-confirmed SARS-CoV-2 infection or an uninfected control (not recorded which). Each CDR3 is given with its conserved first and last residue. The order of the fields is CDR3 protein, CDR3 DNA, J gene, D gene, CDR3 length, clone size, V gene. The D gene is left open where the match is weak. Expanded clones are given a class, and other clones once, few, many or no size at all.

cdr3_aa: CASSYSRVDTQYF
cdr3_nt: TGTGCCAGCAGTTACTCAAGGGTGGATACGCAGTATTTT
j_call: TRBJ2-3
d_call: .
cdr3_length: 13
clone_size: many
v_call: TRBV6-5

cdr3_aa: CASSELAGGPDTQYF
cdr3_nt: TGTGCCAGCAGTGAACTAGCGGGAGGGCCAGATACGCAGTATTTT
j_call: TRBJ2-3
d_call: TRBD2
cdr3_length: 15
clone_size: many
v_call: TRBV6-4

cdr3_aa: CSGRGDYGYTF
cdr3_nt: TGCAGTGGCAGGGGGGACTATGGCTACACCTTC
j_call: TRBJ1-2
d_call: TRBD1
cdr3_length: 11
clone_size: many
v_call: TRBV20-1

cdr3_aa: CASSIARDEQFF
cdr3_nt: TGTGCCAGCAGCATAGCGAGAGATGAGCAGTTCTTC
j_call: TRBJ2-1
d_call: .
cdr3_length: 12
clone_size: many
v_call: TRBV11-3

cdr3_aa: CASAPRDTEAFF
cdr3_nt: TGTGCTAGTGCCCCCCGGGACACTGAAGCTTTCTTT
j_call: TRBJ1-1
d_call: .
cdr3_length: 12
clone_size: few
v_call: TRBV12-5

cdr3_aa: CSASSSGLAKNIQYF
cdr3_nt: TGCAGTGCCAGTTCTAGCGGTTTAGCCAAAAACATTCAGTACTTC
j_call: TRBJ2-4
d_call: TRBD2
cdr3_length: 15
clone_size: medium-sized
v_call: TRBV20-1

cdr3_aa: CSASEQSHNNEQFF
cdr3_nt: TGCAGTGCTAGTGAGCAGAGCCATAACAATGAGCAGTTCTTC
j_call: TRBJ2-1
d_call: .
cdr3_length: 14
clone_size: .
v_call: TRBV20-1

cdr3_aa: CSVRLGPSAQAKNIQYF
cdr3_nt: TGCAGCGTTCGCCTCGGTCCTTCGGCACAAGCCAAAAACATTCAGTACTTC
j_call: TRBJ2-4
d_call: .
cdr3_length: 17
clone_size: many
v_call: TRBV29-1

cdr3_aa: CASSLGTSSYEQYF
cdr3_nt: TGTGCCAGCAGCCTAGGGACTAGTAGCTACGAGCAGTACTTC
j_call: TRBJ2-7
d_call: TRBD2
cdr3_length: 14
clone_size: medium-sized
v_call: TRBV7-2

cdr3_aa: CASSLKARDRVTTGELFF
cdr3_nt: TGTGCCAGCAGCTTAAAAGCGCGGGACAGGGTTACCACCGGGGAGCTGTTTTTT
j_call: TRBJ2-2
d_call: TRBD1
cdr3_length: 18
clone_size: many
v_call: TRBV7-6

cdr3_aa: CASSSRPQNEKLFF
cdr3_nt: TGTGCCAGTTCCTCGCGGCCTCAGAATGAAAAACTGTTTTTT
j_call: TRBJ1-4
d_call: .
cdr3_length: 14
clone_size: many
v_call: TRBV19

cdr3_aa: CAWGVQGLGEQYF
cdr3_nt: TGTGCCTGGGGCGTCCAGGGTCTCGGCGAGCAGTACTTC
j_call: TRBJ2-7
d_call: .
cdr3_length: 13
clone_size: few
v_call: TRBV30

cdr3_aa: CASSYSNGQETQYF
cdr3_nt: TGTGCCAGCAGTTACTCGAATGGACAAGAGACCCAGTACTTC
j_call: TRBJ2-5
d_call: .
cdr3_length: 14
clone_size: many
v_call: TRBV6-2/TRBV6-3

cdr3_aa: CSVEGSAGLINEQFF
cdr3_nt: TGCAGCGTTGAAGGATCGGCAGGCTTAATCAATGAGCAGTTCTTC
j_call: TRBJ2-1
d_call: .
cdr3_length: 15
clone_size: many
v_call: TRBV29-1

cdr3_aa: CASSRGPQGHNEQFF
cdr3_nt: TGTGCCAGCAGCCGAGGGCCCCAGGGACACAATGAGCAGTTCTTC
j_call: TRBJ2-1
d_call: .
cdr3_length: 15
clone_size: .
v_call: TRBV7-3

cdr3_aa: CASSLTPAGGIFTEAFF
cdr3_nt: TGTGCCAGCAGCTTAACCCCCGCGGGAGGGATTTTCACTGAAGCTTTCTTT
j_call: TRBJ1-1
d_call: .
cdr3_length: 17
clone_size: many
v_call: TRBV7-3

cdr3_aa: CASSPPSGNTIYF
cdr3_nt: TGTGCCAGCAGCCCCCCGTCCGGAAACACCATATATTTT
j_call: TRBJ1-3
d_call: .
cdr3_length: 13
clone_size: many
v_call: TRBV5-6

cdr3_aa: CASRWLGQGDGYTF
cdr3_nt: TGTGCCAGTAGATGGCTCGGACAGGGCGATGGCTACACCTTC
j_call: TRBJ1-2
d_call: TRBD1
cdr3_length: 14
clone_size: many
v_call: TRBV19

cdr3_aa: CATSDSDRNTEAFF
cdr3_nt: TGTGCCACCAGTGATTCTGACAGGAACACTGAAGCTTTCTTT
j_call: TRBJ1-1
d_call: .
cdr3_length: 14
clone_size: few
v_call: TRBV24-1

cdr3_aa: CASSQQGSGYGYTF
cdr3_nt: TGTGCCAGCAGTCAACAGGGGAGTGGCTATGGCTACACCTTC
j_call: TRBJ1-2
d_call: TRBD1
cdr3_length: 14
clone_size: .
v_call: TRBV2

cdr3_aa: CASSVRRGYGTDTQYF
cdr3_nt: TGTGCCAGCAGTGTCCGCAGAGGCTACGGCACAGATACGCAGTATTTT
j_call: TRBJ2-3
d_call: .
cdr3_length: 16
clone_size: many
v_call: TRBV2

cdr3_aa: CSARDLAGATYNEQFF
cdr3_nt: TGCAGTGCTAGAGATCTAGCGGGGGCCACCTACAATGAGCAGTTCTTC
j_call: TRBJ2-1
d_call: TRBD2
cdr3_length: 16
clone_size: many
v_call: TRBV20-1

cdr3_aa: CASSSRGALTDTQYF
cdr3_nt: TGTGCCAGCAGCTCGCGGGGGGCCCTCACAGATACGCAGTATTTT
j_call: TRBJ2-3
d_call: TRBD2
cdr3_length: 15
clone_size: many
v_call: TRBV7-3

cdr3_aa: CASSPSGRVSDTQYF
cdr3_nt: TGTGCCAGCAGTCCTAGCGGGAGGGTGTCAGATACGCAGTATTTT
j_call: TRBJ2-3
d_call: TRBD2
cdr3_length: 15
clone_size: .
v_call: TRBV12-3/TRBV12-4